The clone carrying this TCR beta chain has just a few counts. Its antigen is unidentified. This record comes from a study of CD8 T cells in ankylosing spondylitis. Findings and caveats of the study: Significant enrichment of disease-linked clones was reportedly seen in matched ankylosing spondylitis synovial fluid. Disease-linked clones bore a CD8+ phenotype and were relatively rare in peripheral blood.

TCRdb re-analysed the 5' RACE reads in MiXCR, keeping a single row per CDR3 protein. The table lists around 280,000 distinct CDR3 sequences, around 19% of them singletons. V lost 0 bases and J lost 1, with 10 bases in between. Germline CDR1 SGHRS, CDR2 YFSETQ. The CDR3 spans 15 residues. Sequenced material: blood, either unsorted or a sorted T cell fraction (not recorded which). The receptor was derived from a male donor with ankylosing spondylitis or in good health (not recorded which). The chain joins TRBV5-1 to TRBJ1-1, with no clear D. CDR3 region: CASSLGATRNTEAFF. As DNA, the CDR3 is TGCGCCAGCAGCTTGGGTGCCACCCGGAACACTGAAGCTTTCTTT.